This TCR beta chain was obtained from a study of T cells in localized non-small cell lung cancer. The germline V gene encodes CDR1 SGHNT and CDR2 YYREEE (reference sequence). Trimming left V 0 bases short and J 0 bases short, with 8 bases between. There are 15 residues in the CDR3. Method: immunoSEQ multiplex PCR; TCRdb's copy keeps in-frame clones and lacks some. The table records fewer than 95,000 clones, approximately 91% of them present only once. This chain joins TRBV5-4 and TRBJ2-3; no clear D gene. The material sequenced was PBMCs, taken before any cancer treatment. The clonotype was recovered from a woman aged 35-75 years with stage II squamous cell lung carcinoma. The CDR3 DNA reads TGTGCCAGCAGCTTGGGCCCGACTAGCACAGATACGCAGTATTTT. It translates to CASSLGPTSTDTQYF.